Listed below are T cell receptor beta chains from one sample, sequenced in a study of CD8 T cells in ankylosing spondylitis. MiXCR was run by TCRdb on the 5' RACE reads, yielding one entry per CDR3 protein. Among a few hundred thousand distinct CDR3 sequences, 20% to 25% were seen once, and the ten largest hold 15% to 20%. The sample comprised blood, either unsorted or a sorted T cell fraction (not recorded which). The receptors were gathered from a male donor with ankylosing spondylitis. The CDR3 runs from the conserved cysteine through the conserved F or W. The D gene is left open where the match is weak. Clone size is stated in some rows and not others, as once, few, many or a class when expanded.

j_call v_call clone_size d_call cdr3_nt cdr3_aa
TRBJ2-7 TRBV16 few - TGTGCCAGCAGCCAATGGAGACGCGGCAACGAGCAGTACTTC CASSQWRRGNEQYF
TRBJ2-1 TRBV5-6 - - TGTGCCAGCCGCCCCCGGGCTTTGCAGTTCCGTAATGAGCAGTTCTTC CASRPRALQFRNEQFF
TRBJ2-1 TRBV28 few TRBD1 TGTGCCAGCACAACACCCGGGACAGGGTCCTACAATGAGCAGTTCTTC CASTTPGTGSYNEQFF
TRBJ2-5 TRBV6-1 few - TGTGCCAGCAGCCCATGGACTGATCAAGAGACCCAGTACTTC CASSPWTDQETQYF
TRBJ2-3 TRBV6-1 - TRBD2 TGTGCCAGCAGCCGGGGACTAGTCACAGATACGCAGTATTTT CASSRGLVTDTQYF
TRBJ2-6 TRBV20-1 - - TGCAGTGCTAGACGCGTCTTCTCTGGGGCCAACGTCCTGACTTTC CSARRVFSGANVLTF
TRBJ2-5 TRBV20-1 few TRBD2 TGCAGTGCTAGACCTCCCGGGACTAGCGGGGTGACCCAGTACTTC CSARPPGTSGVTQYF
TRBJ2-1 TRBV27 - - TGTGCCAGCAGTTTCCCGGTTGGGGCAGGGGGGAACAATGAGCAGTTCTTC CASSFPVGAGGNNEQFF
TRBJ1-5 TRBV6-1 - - TGTGCCAGCAGCCCAAGAAACAGGGCACATCAGCCCCAGCATTTT CASSPRNRAHQPQHF
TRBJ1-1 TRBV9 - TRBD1 TGTGCCAGCAGCCCCCCGGGACAGGGGCGTCGTGCTTTCTTT CASSPPGQGRRAFF
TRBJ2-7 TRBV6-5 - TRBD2 TGTGCCAGCAGTTACTTACTGCCTAGCGGGAGGGGAGAGCAGTACTTC CASSYLLPSGRGEQYF
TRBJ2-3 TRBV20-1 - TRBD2 TGCAGTGCCATCGGACTAGCGGGCAGGGCCGTGAATACGCAGTATTTT CSAIGLAGRAVNTQYF
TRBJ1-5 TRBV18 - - TGTGCCAGCTCAGTCCTTCGGGGCCGTCTGAATCAGCCCCAGCATTTT CASSVLRGRLNQPQHF
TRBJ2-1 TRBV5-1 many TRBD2 TGCGCCAGCAGACCCGAGACTAGCGAGCAGTTCTTC CASRPETSEQFF
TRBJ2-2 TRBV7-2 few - TGTGCCAGCAGCTTACTCCCAGGGTCCACCGGGGAGCTGTTTTTT CASSLLPGSTGELFF
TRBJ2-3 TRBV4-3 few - TGCGCCAGCAGCCAAATTGGAGGGGCGGCAGATACGCAGTATTTT CASSQIGGAADTQYF
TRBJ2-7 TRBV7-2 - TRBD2 TGTGCCAGCAGCTTAAAGAGCGGGGGGGGTAGGGAGCAGTACTTC CASSLKSGGGREQYF
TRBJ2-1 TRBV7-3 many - TGTGCCAGCAGCTTATTTGGGTCCTACAATGAGCAGTTCTTC CASSLFGSYNEQFF
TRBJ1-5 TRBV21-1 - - TGTGCCAGCAGCAAAGGAACAGGCCGTTATAGCAATCAGCCCCAGCATTTT CASSKGTGRYSNQPQHF
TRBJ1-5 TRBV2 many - TGTGCCAGCAGGAGGGAGGCAGAGTCTAGCAATCAGCCCCAGCATTTT CASRREAESSNQPQHF
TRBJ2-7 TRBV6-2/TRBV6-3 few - TGTGCCAGCAGTTACTCGATGGGGCCCTACGAGCAGTACTTC CASSYSMGPYEQYF
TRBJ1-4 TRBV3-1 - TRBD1 TGTGCCAGCAGCCAAGAGAGGGGGGGGACAGCGAATGAAAAACTGTTTTTT CASSQERGGTANEKLFF
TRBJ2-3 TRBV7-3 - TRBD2 TGTGCCAGCAGCTTAATAGCGTCGGGAGGGTATACGCAGTATTTT CASSLIASGGYTQYF
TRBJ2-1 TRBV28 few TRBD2 TGTGCCAGCAGTGTTAGCGGGAGGACCTACAATGAGCAGTTCTTC CASSVSGRTYNEQFF
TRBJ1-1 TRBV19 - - TGTGCCAGTAGAATCCGGCAGACGAACACTGAAGCTTTCTTT CASRIRQTNTEAFF
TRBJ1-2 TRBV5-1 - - TGCGCCAGCAGTGCCAACTATGGCTACACCTTC CASSANYGYTF
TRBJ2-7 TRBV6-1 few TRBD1 TGTGCCAGCAGTAAGGACAGGGTGGCTGGCTACGAGCAGTACTTC CASSKDRVAGYEQYF
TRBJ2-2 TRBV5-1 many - TGCGCCAGCAGCTTGTCCGGACTGACCGGGGAGCTGTTTTTT CASSLSGLTGELFF
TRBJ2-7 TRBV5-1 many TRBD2 TGCGCCAGCAGCCCGCCGCGGGGGGGAGACGAGCAGTACTTC CASSPPRGGDEQYF
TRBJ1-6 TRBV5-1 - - TGCGCCAGCAGCTTGGCAGGGACACCCCTCCACTTT CASSLAGTPLHF
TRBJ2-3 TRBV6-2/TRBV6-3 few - TGTGCCAGCAGTTACGGCGGGATCCATAGCACAGATACGCAGTATTTT CASSYGGIHSTDTQYF
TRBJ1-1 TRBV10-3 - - TGTGCCACCGGGAGAACCGGGACAACGGGGGGTGAAGCTTTCTTT CATGRTGTTGGEAFF
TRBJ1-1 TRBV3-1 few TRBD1 TGTGCCAGCAGCTGGGGACAGCAGAACACTGAAGCTTTCTTT CASSWGQQNTEAFF
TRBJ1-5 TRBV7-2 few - TGTGCCAGCAGCTTAGCAGGGCTGCAGCCCCAGCATTTT CASSLAGLQPQHF
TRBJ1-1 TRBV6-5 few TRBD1 TGTGCCAGCAGTTACTCGGGACAGGGGGCAGGTGAAGCTTTCTTT CASSYSGQGAGEAFF
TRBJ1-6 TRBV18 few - TGTGCCAGCTCACCACGCAGTCTCGATGATAATTCACCCCTCCACTTT CASSPRSLDDNSPLHF
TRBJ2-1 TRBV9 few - TGTGCCAGCAGCCCCTACAGTGGGCAGTTCTTC CASSPYSGQFF
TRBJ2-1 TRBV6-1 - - TGTGCCAGCAGCTTCTTTAATGGGGAGCAGTTCTTC CASSFFNGEQFF
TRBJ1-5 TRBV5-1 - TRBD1 TGCGCCAGCAGTTCCGGACAGGAGAATCAGCCCCAGCATTTT CASSSGQENQPQHF
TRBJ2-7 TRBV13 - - TGTGCCAGCAGCCAGGGGGGGGTAGGAGACTACGAGCAGTACTTC CASSQGGVGDYEQYF
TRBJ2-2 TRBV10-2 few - TGCGCCAGCAGTGAAGTAGCGGAGAACACCGGGGAGCTGTTTTTT CASSEVAENTGELFF
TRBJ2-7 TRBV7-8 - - TGTGCCAGCAGCTTAGTAGGCTTGCGGGGCAACGAGCAGTACTTC CASSLVGLRGNEQYF
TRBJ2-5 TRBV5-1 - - TGCGCCAGCAGCATACTCTCCGACCAAGAGACCCAGTACTTC CASSILSDQETQYF
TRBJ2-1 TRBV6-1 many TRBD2 TGTGCCAGCAGTGTCTTGGCGGGAGGAGACAATGAGCAGTTCTTC CASSVLAGGDNEQFF
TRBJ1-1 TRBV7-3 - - TGTGCCAGCAGATCTACCGGGGAGAGCCCTGAAGCTTTCTTT CASRSTGESPEAFF
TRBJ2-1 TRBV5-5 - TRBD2 TGTGCCAGCAGCATTCTCCCGGGACTAGCTTATGAGCAGTTCTTC CASSILPGLAYEQFF
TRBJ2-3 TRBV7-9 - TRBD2 TGTGCCAGCAGCCTCCTAGGAGGGAGGGCCCCAGATACGCAGTATTTT CASSLLGGRAPDTQYF
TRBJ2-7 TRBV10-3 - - TGTGCCATCAGTGAGTGGACCGACGAGCAGTACTTC CAISEWTDEQYF
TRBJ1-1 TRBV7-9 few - TGTGCCAGCAGCTACCCGAACACTGAAGCTTTCTTT CASSYPNTEAFF
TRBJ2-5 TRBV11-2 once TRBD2 TGTGCCAGCAGCCTAGGGGCTAGCGGGTTCCAAGAGACCCAGTACTTC CASSLGASGFQETQYF
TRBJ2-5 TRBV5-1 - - TGCGCCAGCAGCTTTGGAGGGAGTTCAGAGACCCAGTACTTC CASSFGGSSETQYF
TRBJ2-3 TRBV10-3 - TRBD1 TGTGCCATCAATAAGGGAGGACAGGGAGACCACACAGATACGCAGTATTTT CAINKGGQGDHTDTQYF
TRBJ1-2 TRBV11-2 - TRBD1 TGTGCCAGCAGCCCCACAGGGGCTGGCTACACCTTC CASSPTGAGYTF
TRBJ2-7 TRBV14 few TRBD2 TGTGCCAGCAGCCAGAGACTAGCGGGAGTCTACGAGCAGTACTTC CASSQRLAGVYEQYF
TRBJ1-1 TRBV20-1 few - TGCAGTGCCACCGGACCCGGGGGTAGTACTGAAGCTTTCTTT CSATGPGGSTEAFF
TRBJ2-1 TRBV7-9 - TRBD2 TGTGCCAGCAGCGGCGTCACTAGCGGGGCCTACAATGAGCAGTTCTTC CASSGVTSGAYNEQFF
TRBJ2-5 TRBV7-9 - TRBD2 TGTGCCAGCAGCCCCGCCGGCGGGAGGGCTCGGGAGACCCAGTACTTC CASSPAGGRARETQYF
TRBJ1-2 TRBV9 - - TGTGCCAGCAGCCCTGGCCTTAACTATGGCTACACCTTC CASSPGLNYGYTF
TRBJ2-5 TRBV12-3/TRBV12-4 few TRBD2 TGTGCCAGCAGTTTAGGACCGGGAGGGGAGACCCAGTACTTC CASSLGPGGETQYF